The sequence of this TCR beta chain was determined in a study of blood T cell repertoires in COVID-19 (dated by TCRdb to the early 2020s). With regard to the full study: Samples from collaborators originated in the United States, Italy and Spain and spanned both the acute and convalescent phases of COVID-19. Deeply sampled blood TCRbeta repertoires from subjects exposed to, actively infected with, or recovered from COVID-19 were included in the dataset. A freely available public database, intended as a resource for researchers studying the immune response to SARS-CoV-2, is where the repertoires were released. The prospective study material was composed of cDNA or gDNA derived from T cells, B-cell-depleted T cells, or PBMCs. The sample metadata nearly always contained a de-identified subject ID, COVID-19 status, age in years and sex. HLA class I and class II types, where available, came from metadata supplied by the sample provider rather than from assay-based typing. Samples came from the ongoing ImmuneRACE study (first 160 participants) plus 1,254 subjects from 6 global collaborators.

TCRbeta CDR3 regions were amplified from genomic DNA using the immunoSEQ Assay, a bias-controlled multiplex PCR. Turning to the authors' computational methods: Within the assay, amplification of reference gene primers was used to estimate how many nucleated cells each sample contained. To quantify the absolute abundance of each unique TCRbeta CDR3 rearrangement, sequence reads were collapsed and filtered. For each sample, productive Simpson clonality was calculated as the square root of Simpson's diversity index over productive rearrangements. As stored in TCRdb, this immuneACCESS dataset retains in-frame rearrangements with V and J assigned. A fraction of the clones does not appear; measured against another copy, unresolved V genes explain less than half of the discrepancy, and the remainder lacks a known reason. The DNA was the basis for D and trimming; V, J and clone size are from that table. This sample gives about 180,000 clones in total; over 75% of them show up just once. The ten largest clones capture about 3.3% of the sample.

Each collaborating institution followed its own protocols to collect whole blood in K2EDTA tubes. For TCRbeta analysis, collaborators shipped samples as frozen whole blood, isolated PBMCs, or DNA extracted from either of those sample types. Points on this clone: Its cognate antigen has yet to be identified. No quality values exist for individual bases; no much larger clone is one base distant.

The CDR3 runs 14 residues from the cysteine to the phenylalanine. Solely the CDR3 DNA is kept, with 42 bases framed from the first base. The germline V gene gives CDR1 as SNHLY and CDR2 as FYNNEI. From V the trimming removes 8 bases and from J it removes 0 bases, while the gene matches leave 4 bases of the junction unaccounted for. What the study reported, not specific to this receptor: The amount of clinical and demographic metadata varied by source and participant and was provided uncurated.

Sequencing was performed on peripheral blood. The rearrangement joined TRBV2 to TRBJ1-1; TRBD1 lines up with 9 middle nucleotides. The receptor comes from a man in his 60s with acute or convalescent COVID-19. The CDR3 amino acid sequence is: CASDRGALNTEAFF. Here is the DNA: TGTGCCAGCGACAGGGGGGCCTTGAACACTGAAGCTTTCTTT.